This paragraph covers one TCR beta chain sequence. Sequencing was performed with immunoSEQ multiplex PCR; in TCRdb, only in-frame clones are kept and a portion is missing. The table has some 130,000 clones, 75% to 90% seen once; the top ten hold 1.5% to 2%. CDR3 size: 16 residues. Germline-derived CDR1 and CDR2 are LNHDA and SQIVND (reference sequence). J lost 2 bases, V lost 5 bases, and 11 bases had no gene match. Indicated time point: blood 2 weeks post-SBRT. As to treatment: 15 Gy SBRT to primary tumor, nephrectomy 4 weeks later. This sample was included in a study of radiation and T cells in renal cell carcinoma.

The clonotype originates from a woman aged 55-70 years with renal cell carcinoma. The material was blood, obtained from a patient whose treatment included radiotherapy and nephrectomy. The chain joins TRBV19 to TRBJ1-1; 7 bases map to TRBD1. The chain's CDR3 is CASSLGTSGGNTEAFF. The CDR3 region has the DNA TGTGCCAGTAGTCTAGGGACTTCAGGGGGAAACACTGAAGCTTTCTTT.